This T cell receptor beta chain was identified in a study of T-cell memory formation after mild COVID-19. Study-level information: There were largely donor-specific TCR clusters.

The germline V gene encodes CDR1 SGHAT and CDR2 FQNNGV. CDR3 size: 14 residues. Trimming pared 1 base from V and 2 bases from J, leaving 9 bases between. Broader study findings: Some clones that responded turned up in pre-infection memory, which suggests that cross-reactive memory joined in. CD4+ bias marked clones expanding day 15 to 37, unlike balanced contracting clones. Mainly in CM and EM were contracting CD4+ clones; CD8+ were in EMRA.

TCRdb fed the 5' RACE reads into MiXCR, producing one record per CDR3 protein. The sample holds over 130,000 distinct CDR3 sequences; 13% to 15% are singletons and the top ten take around 27%. This clonotype was found a few times. No antigen is known for it. Sequencing used PBMCs or a T cell subset sorted from them (not recorded which). V usage is TRBV11-2 and J usage is TRBJ2-7, with unresolved D. This receptor was taken from an adult woman who had mild COVID-19 (a few samples of this study predate the infection). Cell type and time point are not known. CDR3 loop: CASSLVTAAYEQYF. The CDR3 DNA reads as TGTGCCAGCAGCTTAGTTACGGCGGCCTACGAGCAGTACTTC.